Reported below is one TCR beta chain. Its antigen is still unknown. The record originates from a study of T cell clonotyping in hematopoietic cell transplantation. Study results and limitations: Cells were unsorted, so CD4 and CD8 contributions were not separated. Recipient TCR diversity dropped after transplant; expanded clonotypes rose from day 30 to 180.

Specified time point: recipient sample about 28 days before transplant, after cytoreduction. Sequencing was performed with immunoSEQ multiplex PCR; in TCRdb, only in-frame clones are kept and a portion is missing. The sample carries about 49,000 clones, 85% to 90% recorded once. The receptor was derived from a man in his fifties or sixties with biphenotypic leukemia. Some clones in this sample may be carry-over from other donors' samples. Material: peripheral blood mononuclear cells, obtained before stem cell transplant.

The CDR3 spells CATSRQRDRYREQYF. The CDR3 nucleotides read TGTGCCACCAGCAGACAAAGGGACAGGTACCGCGAGCAGTACTTC. The V gene is TRBV15, the J gene TRBJ2-7; 8 bases are shared with TRBD1. Germline CDR1 and CDR2: LNHNV and YYDKDF (reference sequence). The length of the CDR3 is 15 residues. The J segment lost 6 bases and the V segment lost 2 bases, leaving 9 bases of the junction unmatched.